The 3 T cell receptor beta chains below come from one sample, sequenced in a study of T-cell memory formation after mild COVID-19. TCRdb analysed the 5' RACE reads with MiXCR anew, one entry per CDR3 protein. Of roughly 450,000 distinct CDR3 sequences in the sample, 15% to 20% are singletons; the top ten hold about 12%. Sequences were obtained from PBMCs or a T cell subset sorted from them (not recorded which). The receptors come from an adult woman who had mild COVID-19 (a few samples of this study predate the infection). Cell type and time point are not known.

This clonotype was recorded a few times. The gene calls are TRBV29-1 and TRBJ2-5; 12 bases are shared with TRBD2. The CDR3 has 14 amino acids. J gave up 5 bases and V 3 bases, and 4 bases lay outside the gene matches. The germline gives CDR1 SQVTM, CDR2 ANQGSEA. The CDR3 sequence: CSVESSGRVETQYF. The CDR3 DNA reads TGCAGCGTTGAGTCTAGCGGGAGGGTGGAGACCCAGTACTTC. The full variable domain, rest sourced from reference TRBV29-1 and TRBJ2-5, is SAVISQKPSRDICQRGTSLTIQCQVDSQVTMMFWYRQQPGQSLTLIATANQGSEATYESGFVIDKFPISRPNLTFSTLTVSNMSPEDSSIYLCSVESSGRVETQYFGPGTRLLVL.

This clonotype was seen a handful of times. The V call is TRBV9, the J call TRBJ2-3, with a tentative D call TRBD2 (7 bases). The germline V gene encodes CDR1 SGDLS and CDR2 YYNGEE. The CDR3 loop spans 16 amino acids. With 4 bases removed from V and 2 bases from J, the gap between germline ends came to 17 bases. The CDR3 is CASSPWGGGATDTQYF. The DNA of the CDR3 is TGTGCCAGCAGCCCATGGGGAGGGGGAGCCACAGATACGCAGTATTTT.

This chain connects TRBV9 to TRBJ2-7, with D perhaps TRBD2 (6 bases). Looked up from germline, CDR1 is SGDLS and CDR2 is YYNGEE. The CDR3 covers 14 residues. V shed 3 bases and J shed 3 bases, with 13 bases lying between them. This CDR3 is CASSGGTRSYEQYF. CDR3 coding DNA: TGTGCCAGCAGCGGCGGGACTCGGAGCTACGAGCAGTACTTC.